Included here is one T cell receptor beta chain sequence, with context. In its sample, this clone was seen once. Its antigen is still unknown. Per-base quality was not reported, and no clone a single base away is much larger than it. Receptor libraries were prepared by the immunoSEQ multiplex PCR assay. Per the authors' processing: A clone was classified as neoantigen-specific if the clone expanded significantly in response to the relevant peptide and did not expand significantly in response to any other peptide tested. Drawn from immuneACCESS, this table holds only the in-frame rearrangements with V and J called that TCRdb kept. Clones are partly lost; checked studies trace under half to an unresolved V gene and leave the rest unexplained. The V and J calls and clone size come from that table; D and trimming were worked out from the DNA. The sample records around 13,000 clones, around 84% of which are singletons. The top ten clones comprise over 9.5% of the sample.

The source of the sample is a study of PD-1 blockade in mismatch repair-deficient tumors (dated by TCRdb to the late 2010s). Study-wide context: Between late 2013 and September 2016, the trial enrolled 86 consecutive patients with about twelve mismatch repair-deficient cancer types, every one of whom had been previously treated and was progressing. Tumor-associated T cell clones were tracked in the peripheral blood of patients responding to PD-1 blockade by deep sequencing of TCR CDR3 regions.

The sample's time point label, decoded: identical approximately nine-day culture without peptide (control). For each enrolled patient, mismatch repair deficiency was established using either polymerase chain reaction or immunohistochemistry. TCR sequencing was carried out for three patients who responded to pembrolizumab therapy. Each of several ELISpot-reactive candidate neoantigen peptides was used in a 10-day in vitro stimulation prior to TCR sequencing. A control culture lacking peptide was run in an identical manner and was used as the baseline for calculation of clone fold changes. Pembrolizumab PD-1 blockade was prospectively tested in advanced mismatch repair-deficient cancers, regardless of tissue of origin, in the phase II trial. Overall study results and their limits: Of about seven peptides, three triggered clonal expansion, producing over a hundred unique blood TCRs, of which about seven were also present in tumor, and every positive peptide came from a frameshift mutation. Rapid expansion after pembrolizumab followed by contraction, generally before radiologic responses, was shown by tumor-resident clones, which were often undetectable in blood before treatment.

Specimen: cells cultured in vitro, collected from a patient treated with pembrolizumab. The receptor's source is an adult with mismatch repair-deficient cancer.

The nucleotide sequence reads TGTGCCATCAGTGAGTCGATGGGGGCGCGGGGCAATCAGCCCCAGCATTTT. Translated, it reads CAISESMGARGNQPQHF. The rearrangement combines TRBV10-3 with TRBJ1-5, and TRBD1 may be the D gene, going by 6 matching bases. Trimming costs V 0 bases and J 2 bases, and their ends lie 14 bases apart. CDR1 and CDR2 (ENHRY, SYGVKD) derive from the germline V gene. The CDR3 holds 17 amino acids from the cysteine to the phenylalanine. Only the CDR3 DNA stays, 51 bases, in frame from base 1.